Sequencing of this T cell receptor (beta chain) was carried out in a study of Graves' ophthalmopathy and Graves' hyperthyroidism. The overall study: At the time of initial diagnosis and before any treatment, peripheral blood was collected. Study observations and caveats: Most expanded clonotypes in thyroid above 0.001 frequency also showed up in blood.

Establishment of the diagnosis relied upon clinical symptoms, serum thyroxine, TRAb, thyroid ultrasound and orbital computed tomography. Germline CDR1 is SQVTM and CDR2 is ANQGSEA. The CDR3 runs 12 residues. V was clipped by 7 bases and J by 4 bases; unmatched bases: 6. This clonotype was seen once. Antigen: not known. A read error may be the cause here, since a much bigger clone is one base away. RNA transcripts were the template, and TCR beta CDR3 regions were amplified from them. The first round was an RT-PCR with HTBI primers, and the second round was a multiplex PCR. TCRdb recomputed calls from the multiplex PCR reads with MiXCR, one row per CDR3 protein. The sample carries almost 40,000 distinct CDR3 sequences, around half recorded once.

The V call is TRBV29-1, the J call TRBJ1-1, with 7 bases lining up with TRBD1. This clonotype originated in an adult woman with stable Graves' hyperthyroidism. Sequencing was carried out using peripheral blood. CDR3 DNA: TGCAGCGACGTGGGACAGCCCACTGAAGCTTTCTTT. This sequence encodes CSDVGQPTEAFF.